Following are 8 T cell receptor beta chains from one sample sequenced in a study of CD8+ T cells in alopecia areata. Reverse transcription of extracted RNA yielded cDNA, which provided the sequencing template. Method: immunoSEQ multiplex PCR; TCRdb's copy keeps in-frame clones and lacks some. This table has approximately 100,000 clones, less than 70% appearing once. Sample: CD4+ T cells sorted from blood. These receptors all come from a human donor in good health.

The V call is TRBV25-1, the J call TRBJ2-7; 7 bases agree with TRBD1. The CDR3 has 16 residues. In germline, CDR1 is MGHDK, CDR2 SYGVNS. V gave up 5 bases and J gave up 9 bases; unmatched junction bases: 19. This chain's CDR3 is CASSPSRGPQPGAQYF. The DNA for the CDR3 is TGTGCCAGCAGTCCGTCTAGGGGGCCCCAGCCTGGCGCGCAGTACTTC.

For this clone: One junction end disagrees with the germline gene, perhaps due to a read error. The J gene is TRBJ2-7, the V gene TRBV7-2; 11 bases are shared with TRBD2. The CDR3 is made up of 14 amino acids. Germline loops: CDR1 SGHTA, CDR2 FQGNSA. The CDR3, as DNA: TGTGCCAGCAGCGTAGCGGGGGGGCCGTACGAGCAGTACTTC. Its protein product is CASSVAGGPYEQYF.

The chain uses TRBV18 and TRBJ2-7, with 9 bases matching TRBD1. Germline trimming cut 0 bases from V and 4 bases from J; bases unmatched to any gene: 7. CDR3 length: 16 residues. The germline gives CDR1 KGHSH, CDR2 LQKENI. CDR3 loop: CASSPPETGGSYEQYF. The CDR3, as DNA: TGTGCCAGCTCACCACCCGAGACAGGGGGATCTTACGAGCAGTACTTC.

The chain employs TRBV29-1 and TRBJ2-1, with D perhaps TRBD1 or TRBD2 (5 bases each). The CDR3 sequence is 16 residues long. Between the trimmed V and J ends, which lost 1 base and 4 bases, there was a span of 17 bases. Germline-derived CDR1 and CDR2 are SQVTM and ANQGSEA. The CDR3 nucleotides read TGCAGCGTTGAAGGGTCGAGGGGAATTAATTACAATGAGCAGTTCTTC. Translating it yields CSVEGSRGINYNEQFF.

This clone came up a few times. The chain links TRBV18 to TRBJ2-6; no reliable D call. The length of the CDR3 is 15 residues. Looked up from germline, CDR1 is KGHSH and CDR2 is LQKENI. V was shortened by 6 bases and J by 0 bases, with 9 bases between the two germline ends. The CDR3 reads CASSIQSSGANVLTF. The CDR3 DNA follows: TGTGCCAGCTCGATACAGAGCTCTGGGGCCAACGTCCTGACTTTC. Drawing the rest from reference TRBV18 and TRBJ2-6, the complete variable domain is NAGVMQNPRHLVRRRGQEARLRCSPMKGHSHVYWYRQLPEEGLKFMVYLQKENIIDESGMPKERFSAEFPKEGPSILRIQQVVRGDSAAYFCASSIQSSGANVLTFGAGSRLTVL.

The rearrangement links TRBV2 to TRBJ1-6; D is perhaps TRBD1 (5 bases). Trimming pared 9 bases from V and 5 bases from J, leaving 14 bases between. The CDR3 covers 14 residues. CDR1 and CDR2 (germline): SNHLY, FYNNEI. CDR3 nucleotides: TGTGCCAGAAGGGCGGGACGGGATAATTCACCCCTCCACTTT. This encodes CARRAGRDNSPLHF. Combining the CDR3 with reference TRBV2 and TRBJ1-6 gives the whole variable domain EPEVTQTPSHQVTQMGQEVILRCVPISNHLYFYWYRQILGQKVEFLVSFYNNEISEKSEIFDDQFSVERPDGSNFTLKIRSTKLEDSAMYFCARRAGRDNSPLHFGNGTRLTVT.

The chain couples TRBV18 to TRBJ2-7; no reliable D call. This CDR3 comprises 13 residues. Trimming cost V 0 bases and J 4 bases, with 7 bases left between them. The germline V gene encodes CDR1 KGHSH and CDR2 LQKENI. This chain's CDR3 is CASSPPARYEQYF. The CDR3 DNA reads as TGTGCCAGCTCACCACCGGCTAGATACGAGCAGTACTTC. Using reference TRBV18 and TRBJ2-7 for the parts outside the CDR3, the full variable domain is NAGVMQNPRHLVRRRGQEARLRCSPMKGHSHVYWYRQLPEEGLKFMVYLQKENIIDESGMPKERFSAEFPKEGPSILRIQQVVRGDSAAYFCASSPPARYEQYFGPGTRLTVT.

J is TRBJ2-5 and V is TRBV4-2, with D possibly TRBD1 on 8 matching bases. Germline loops: CDR1 LGHNA, CDR2 YNFKEQ. V was cut by 1 base and J by 4 bases, with 19 bases left in between. The CDR3 sequence is 17 residues long. CDR3 residues: CASSQATGGGLGETQYF. The CDR3 DNA reads as TGTGCCAGCAGCCAAGCTACAGGGGGGGGCCTGGGAGAGACCCAGTACTTC.